This record covers a single T cell receptor (beta chain). The protocol was immunoSEQ multiplex PCR, while the TCRdb copy is restricted to in-frame clones and leaves out a portion. The table shows approximately 150,000 clones, with 90% to 95% occurring only once. This record comes from a study of control samples from healthy donors and cancer patients. The CDR3 consists of 16 residues. V lost 1 base to trimming and J lost 5 bases, with 14 bases between them. CDR1 LGHDT and CDR2 YNNKEL come from the germline V gene (reference sequence). The sample taken for sequencing was blood. This chain connects TRBV3-1 (or the pseudogene TRBV3-2) to TRBJ2-2, with a possible D match to TRBD2 (6 bases). The TCR was taken from a woman aged 25-40 years in good health. CDR3 loop: CASSQGDGGRTGELFF. The CDR3 DNA is TGTGCCAGCAGCCAAGGGGACGGGGGTAGAACCGGGGAGCTGTTTTTT.